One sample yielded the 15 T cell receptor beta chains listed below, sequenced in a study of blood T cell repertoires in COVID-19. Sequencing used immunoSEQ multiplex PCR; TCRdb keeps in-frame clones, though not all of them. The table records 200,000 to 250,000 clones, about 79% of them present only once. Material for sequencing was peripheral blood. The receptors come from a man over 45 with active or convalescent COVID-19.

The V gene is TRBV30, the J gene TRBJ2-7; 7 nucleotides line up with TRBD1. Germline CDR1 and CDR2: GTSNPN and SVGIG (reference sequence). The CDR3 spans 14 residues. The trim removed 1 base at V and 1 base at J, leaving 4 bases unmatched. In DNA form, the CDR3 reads TGTGCCTGGAGTGAAGGGGGCAAGTCCTACGAGCAGTACTTC. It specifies CAWSEGGKSYEQYF.

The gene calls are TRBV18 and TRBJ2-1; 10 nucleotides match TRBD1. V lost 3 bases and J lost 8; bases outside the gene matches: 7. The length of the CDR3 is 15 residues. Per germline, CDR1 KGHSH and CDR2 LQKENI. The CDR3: CASSPRDRGAYEQFF. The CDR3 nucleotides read TGTGCCAGCTCACCCCGGGACAGGGGTGCGTATGAGCAGTTCTTC. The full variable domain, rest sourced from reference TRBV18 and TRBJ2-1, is NAGVMQNPRHLVRRRGQEARLRCSPMKGHSHVYWYRQLPEEGLKFMVYLQKENIIDESGMPKERFSAEFPKEGPSILRIQQVVRGDSAAYFCASSPRDRGAYEQFFGPGTRLTVL.

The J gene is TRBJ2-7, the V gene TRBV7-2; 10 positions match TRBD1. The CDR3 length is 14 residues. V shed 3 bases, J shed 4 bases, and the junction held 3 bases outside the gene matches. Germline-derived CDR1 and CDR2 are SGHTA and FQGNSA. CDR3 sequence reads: CASSFGQGEYEQYF. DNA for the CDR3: TGTGCCAGCAGCTTCGGACAGGGGGAATACGAGCAGTACTTC.

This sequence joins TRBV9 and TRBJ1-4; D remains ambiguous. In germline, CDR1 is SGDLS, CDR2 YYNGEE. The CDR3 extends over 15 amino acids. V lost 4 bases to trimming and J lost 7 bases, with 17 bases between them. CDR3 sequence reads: CASSPLGGSFEKLFF. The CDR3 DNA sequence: TGTGCCAGCAGCCCCCTTGGAGGCAGCTTTGAAAAACTGTTTTTT.

The CDR3 DNA follows: TGTGCCAGCAGACCAAGGGGCCAGGTGGCGGAGCAGTTCTTC. Protein sequence: CASRPRGQVAEQFF. The chain couples TRBV7-2 to TRBJ2-1, with D perhaps TRBD1 (5 bases). The CDR3 runs to 14 residues. Trimming removed 6 bases at V and 10 bases at J, with 19 bases between. Germline V gene data show CDR1 as SGHTA and CDR2 as FQGNSA.

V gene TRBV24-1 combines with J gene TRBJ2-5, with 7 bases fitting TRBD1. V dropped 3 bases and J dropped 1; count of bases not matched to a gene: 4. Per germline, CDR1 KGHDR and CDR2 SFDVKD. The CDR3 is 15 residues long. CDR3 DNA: TGTGCCACCAGTGATCGCAGGGGGACCCAAGAGACCCAGTACTTC. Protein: CATSDRRGTQETQYF.

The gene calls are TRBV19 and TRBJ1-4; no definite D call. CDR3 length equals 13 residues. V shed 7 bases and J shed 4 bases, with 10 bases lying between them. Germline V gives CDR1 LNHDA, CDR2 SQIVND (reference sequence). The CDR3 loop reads CASTGRGNEKLFF. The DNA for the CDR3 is TGTGCCAGTACCGGCCGGGGTAATGAAAAACTGTTTTTT.

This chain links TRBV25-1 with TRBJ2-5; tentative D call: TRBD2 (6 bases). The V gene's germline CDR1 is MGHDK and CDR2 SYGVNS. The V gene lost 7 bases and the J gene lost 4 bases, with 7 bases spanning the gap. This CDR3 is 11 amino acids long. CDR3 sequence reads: CASKGGETQYF. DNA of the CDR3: TGTGCCAGCAAGGGAGGAGAGACCCAGTACTTC.

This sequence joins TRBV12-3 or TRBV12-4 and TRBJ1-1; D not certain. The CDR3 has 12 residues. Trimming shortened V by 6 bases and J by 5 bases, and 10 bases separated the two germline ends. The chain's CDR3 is CASRSYGTEAFF. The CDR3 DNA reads TGTGCCAGCAGGAGTTACGGGACTGAAGCTTTCTTT.

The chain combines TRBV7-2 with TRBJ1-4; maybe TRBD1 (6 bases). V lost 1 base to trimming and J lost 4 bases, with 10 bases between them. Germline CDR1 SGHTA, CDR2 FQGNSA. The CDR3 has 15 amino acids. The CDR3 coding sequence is TGTGCCAGCAGCTTAGGGGGGCAGCTTAATGAAAAACTGTTTTTT. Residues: CASSLGGQLNEKLFF.

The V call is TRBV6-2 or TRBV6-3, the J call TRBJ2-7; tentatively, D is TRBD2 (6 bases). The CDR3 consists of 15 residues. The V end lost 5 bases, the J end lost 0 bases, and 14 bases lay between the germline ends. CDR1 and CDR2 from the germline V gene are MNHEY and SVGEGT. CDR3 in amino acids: CASSPQTGGSYEQYV. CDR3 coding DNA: TGTGCCAGCAGTCCCCAAACCGGGGGCTCCTACGAGCAGTACGTC.

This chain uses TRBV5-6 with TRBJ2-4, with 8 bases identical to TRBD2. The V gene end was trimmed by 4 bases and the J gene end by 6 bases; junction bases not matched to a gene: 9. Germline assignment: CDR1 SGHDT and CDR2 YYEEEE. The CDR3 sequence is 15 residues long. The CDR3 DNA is TGTGCCAGCAGCGACTTAGACGGGAGGGGAAACATTCAGTACTTC. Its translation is CASSDLDGRGNIQYF.

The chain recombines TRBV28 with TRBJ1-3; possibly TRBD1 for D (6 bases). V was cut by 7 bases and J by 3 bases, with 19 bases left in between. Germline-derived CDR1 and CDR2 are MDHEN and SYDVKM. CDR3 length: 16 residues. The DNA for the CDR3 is TGTGCCAGCACCTTAGGTCCTTACAGGGTTGGAAACACCATATATTTT. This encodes CASTLGPYRVGNTIYF.

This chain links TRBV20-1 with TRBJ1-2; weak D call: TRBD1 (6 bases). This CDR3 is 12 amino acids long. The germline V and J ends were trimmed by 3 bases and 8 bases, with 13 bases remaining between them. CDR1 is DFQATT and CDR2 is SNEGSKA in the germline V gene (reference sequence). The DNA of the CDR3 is TGCAGTGCTAGTGGCAGGGGCTGGGGCTACACCTTC. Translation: CSASGRGWGYTF.

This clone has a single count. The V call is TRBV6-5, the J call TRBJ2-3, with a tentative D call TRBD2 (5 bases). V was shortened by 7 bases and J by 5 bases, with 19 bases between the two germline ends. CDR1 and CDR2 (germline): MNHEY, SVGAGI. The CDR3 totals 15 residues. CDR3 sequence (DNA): TGTGCCAGCAAATCTCAGGCCACGAGGGAAGATACGCAGTATTTT. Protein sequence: CASKSQATREDTQYF.